Presented here are 23 T cell receptor beta chains from one specimen sequenced in a study of CXCR3-negative and CXCR3-positive naive CD8 T cells. The authors prepared UMI-labeled TRB cDNA libraries by 5' RACE. TCRdb re-called the 5' RACE reads; one entry per CDR3 protein, DNA not given. This sample lists approximately 56,000 distinct CDR3 sequences; its ten largest clones have under 25%. The specimen sequenced was memory CD8+ T cells from blood. The source is a human donor in good health. Some clones in this sample may be carry-over from other donors' samples.

V gene TRBV6-4 combines with J gene TRBJ2-3. Germline-derived CDR1 and CDR2 are MRHNA and SNTAGT. This CDR3 region has 14 residues. CDR3 region: CASSESTWTDTQYF.

The CDR3 sequence: CASSAGLAAESPSWF. V gene TRBV4-1 combines with J gene TRBJ2-1; as DNA is missing, the TRBD2 call by TCRdb cannot be tested. The V gene's germline CDR1 is MGHRA and CDR2 YSYEKL. CDR3 length: 15 residues.

V is TRBV29-1 and J is TRBJ2-7; the D call of TRBD1 rests on TCRdb alone, since no DNA is present to check it. The CDR3 runs to 14 residues. Germline values: CDR1 SQVTM, CDR2 ANQGSEA. The CDR3 loop reads CSVDAPGQGAEQYF.

V is TRBV7-9 and J is TRBJ1-1; TCRdb reports TRBD1, a call that lacks DNA to check it against. This CDR3 comprises 17 residues. CDR1 SEHNR and CDR2 FQNEAQ come from the germline V gene (reference sequence). This CDR3 reads CASSGTGQLRGWIKAFF.

The chain links TRBV29-1 to TRBJ2-7; TCRdb's D call of TRBD2 is untestable without DNA. This CDR3 is built from 15 residues. Germline V lookup: CDR1 SQVTM, CDR2 ANQGSEA. This CDR3 is CSVVWESNFSYEQYF.

The genes are TRBV29-1 and TRBJ2-3; the D call of TRBD2 rests on TCRdb alone, since no DNA is present to check it. This CDR3 spans 15 amino acids. Germline V lookup: CDR1 SQVTM, CDR2 ANQGSEA. CDR3 sequence: CSATSRGAVTDTQYF.

This chain uses TRBV27 with TRBJ1-2. The CDR3 spans 14 residues. Per germline, CDR1 MNHEY and CDR2 SMNVEV (reference sequence). The CDR3 loop reads CASSFFAEGYGYTF.

The chain links TRBV20-1 to TRBJ2-7; TCRdb designates TRBD2, a call that cannot be tested without DNA. The germline V gene encodes CDR1 DFQATT and CDR2 SNEGSKA (reference sequence). CDR3 length: 14 amino acids. CDR3 loop: CSARGLAGLYEQYF.

The chain joins TRBV18 to TRBJ2-7. The CDR3 totals 13 residues. The germline V gene encodes CDR1 KGHSH and CDR2 LQKENI. CDR3 sequence: CASSPGQFYEQYF.

This chain connects TRBV28 to TRBJ1-1. Germline V gene data show CDR1 as MDHEN and CDR2 as SYDVKM. This CDR3 is 12 amino acids long. The CDR3 protein is CASSFENTEAFF.

The rearrangement links TRBV11-2 to TRBJ2-5; TCRdb outputs TRBD1, but without DNA this stays unchecked. CDR3 length: 19 amino acids. CDR1 and CDR2 from the germline V gene are SGHAT and FQNNGV. CDR3 region: CASSLDRLGGTGAQETQYF. The full variable domain, rest sourced from reference TRBV11-2 and TRBJ2-5, is EAGVAQSPRYKIIEKRQSVAFWCNPISGHATLYWYQQILGQGPKLLIQFQNNGVVDDSQLPKDRFSAERLKGVDSTLKIQPAKLEDSAVYLCASSLDRLGGTGAQETQYFGPGTRLLVL.

This chain uses TRBV28 with TRBJ2-7; TCRdb proposes TRBD1, but this gene call is untestable without DNA. The CDR3 consists of 13 residues. The germline CDR1 and CDR2 sequences are MDHEN and SYDVKM. The CDR3 spells CASSLGGGIEQYF.

CDR3 loop: CASSVVGQGLGGGSSYNEQFF. The chain couples TRBV9 to TRBJ2-1; no DNA is available, so the TRBD1 call from TCRdb remains unchecked. Germline V gene lookup returns CDR1 SGDLS and CDR2 YYNGEE. The CDR3 is 21 residues long.

CDR3 sequence reads: CSAHGSNTEAFF. This sequence joins TRBV29-1 and TRBJ1-1. The CDR3 runs to 12 residues. Germline lookup yields CDR1 SQVTM and CDR2 ANQGSEA.

This sequence joins TRBV4-3 and TRBJ2-7; the TCRdb call, TRBD2, lacks DNA for checking. Looked up from germline, CDR1 is LGHNA and CDR2 is YSLEER. This CDR3 spans 18 amino acids. This chain's CDR3 is CASSQDRPSGGPSYEQYF.

The rearrangement joins TRBV4-3 to TRBJ2-2; TCRdb calls TRBD2, which cannot be checked without DNA. Germline CDR1 LGHNA, CDR2 YSLEER. The CDR3 is made up of 15 amino acids. CDR3 sequence: CASSQSLEGGRELFF.

V gene TRBV14 combines with J gene TRBJ2-3. This CDR3 is 11 amino acids long. Germline CDR1 reads SGHDN; CDR2 reads FVKESK. CDR3 residues: CASSQGDTQYF.

The chain carries TRBV15 and TRBJ1-3; there is no DNA to check the TCRdb D call of TRBD1. The CDR3 is 15 residues long. Germline CDR1 reads LNHNV; CDR2 reads YYDKDF (reference sequence). CDR3 in amino acids: CATSRPAGSGNTIYF.

The chain carries TRBV19 and TRBJ2-1; TCRdb reports TRBD1, a call that lacks DNA to check it against. Germline-derived CDR1 and CDR2 are LNHDA and SQIVND (reference sequence). This CDR3 spans 16 amino acids. The CDR3 reads CASSIHRTDTYNEQFF.

The chain has TRBV14 and TRBJ2-7; TCRdb returns TRBD2, unconfirmable since there is no DNA. This CDR3 has 14 amino acids. Germline lookup yields CDR1 SGHDN and CDR2 FVKESK. The CDR3 sequence is CASSLRTSYYEQYF.

V and J are TRBV28 and TRBJ2-1; TCRdb designates TRBD2, a call that cannot be tested without DNA. The CDR3 consists of 13 residues. Germline values: CDR1 MDHEN, CDR2 SYDVKM. This CDR3 reads CASSTGLNNEQFF.

The chain links TRBV7-3 to TRBJ2-1; the D call of TRBD2 rests on TCRdb alone, since no DNA is present to check it. The CDR3 runs 15 residues. Germline CDR1 SGHTA, CDR2 FQGTGA. The CDR3 sequence is CASSLAGGAYNEQFF.

The chain links TRBV28 to TRBJ2-3; TCRdb gives TRBD1 as the D gene, but with no DNA this cannot be confirmed. Germline CDR1 is MDHEN and CDR2 is SYDVKM. CDR3 size: 14 residues. This CDR3 reads CASSLSPRTDTQYF.